This T cell receptor (beta chain) was retrieved from a study of OX40 agonist ivuxolimab in advanced cancers. Study details: The patients got ivuxolimab, which is an agonistic anti-OX40 (CD134) antibody. Anti-PD-1, anti-PD-L1 or anti-CTLA-4 therapy given earlier was allowed, and 30% to 45% had some.

Here immunoSEQ multiplex PCR was the method, and the copy in TCRdb shows in-frame clones only, minus some. The sample has 100,000 or so clones; roughly 89% are singletons. On this clone: Its antigen is not known.

Peripheral blood came from all dose cohorts at three timepoints. The V gene's germline CDR1 is SGDLS and CDR2 YYNGEE. The CDR3 contains 13 residues. Trimming shortened V by 2 bases and J by 7 bases, and 10 bases separated the two germline ends. Broader study findings: CD8+ T cells showed, on average, more clonal expansion than CD4+ cells.

The sequence was collected from an adult with an advanced solid tumor such as melanoma, head and neck, liver or kidney cancer. The sequenced sample was CD4+ or CD8+ T cells sorted from blood, obtained in a trial of the OX40 agonist ivuxolimab. The chain joins TRBV9 to TRBJ2-1; D is undetermined. CDR3 sequence reads: CASSVQPRNEQFF. The DNA for the CDR3 is TGTGCCAGCAGCGTCCAGCCGCGGAATGAGCAGTTCTTC.